The 27 T cell receptor beta chains below come from one sample, sequenced in a study of cytomegalovirus exposure and HLA in healthy donors (dated 2017 in TCRdb). Libraries were made using the immunoSEQ multiplex PCR assay. The multiplex PCR relied on a mix of 60 forward primers for TCR Vbeta segments and 13 reverse primers for TCR Jbeta segments. TCRdb provides this immuneACCESS table in a form limited to in-frame rearrangements. Some clones are lacking; in checked studies, under half of them reflect an unresolved V gene, and why the rest are absent is not known. The sample has 88,000 or so clones on record, approximately 66% of them singletons. The ten largest clones represent roughly 4% of the sample. The specimen was PBMCs. These receptors all come from a male donor in good health and CMV-seropositive.

This clone was picked up a small number of times. The genes are TRBV19 and TRBJ2-2; 7 positions agree with TRBD1. The CDR3 covers 13 residues. The V and J ends lost 4 bases and 6 bases, in that order; junction bases with no gene match: 2. Looked up from germline, CDR1 is LNHDA and CDR2 is SQIVND (reference sequence). The CDR3 region is CASSTTGAGELFF. For the CDR3, the DNA is TGTGCCAGTAGTACCACAGGGGCCGGGGAGCTGTTTTTT. The full variable domain, with the rest looked up from reference TRBV19 and TRBJ2-2, is DGGITQSPKYLFRKEGQNVTLSCEQNLNHDAMYWYRQDPGQGLRLIYYSQIVNDFQKGDIAEGYSVSREKKESFPLTVTSAQKNPTAFYLCASSTTGAGELFFGEGSRLTVL.

In this sample, this clone turned up a few times. The chain couples TRBV30 to TRBJ1-2, with 9 nucleotides matching TRBD1. CDR3 length: 13 amino acids. The trim removed 3 bases at V and 8 bases at J, leaving 7 bases unmatched. Germline V gene sequence: CDR1 GTSNPN, CDR2 SVGIG (reference sequence). CDR3 protein: CAWRGTGSGGYTF. Written as DNA, the CDR3 is TGTGCCTGGAGGGGGACAGGGTCGGGAGGCTACACCTTC. Variable domain in full (rest from reference TRBV30 and TRBJ1-2): SQTIHQWPATLVQPVGSPLSLECTVEGTSNPNLYWYRQAAGRGLQLLFYSVGIGQISSEVPQNLSASRPQDRQFILSSKKLLLSDSGFYLCAWRGTGSGGYTFGSGTRLTVV.

The rearrangement uses TRBV5-4 and TRBJ2-7; D is possibly TRBD2 (6 bases). The CDR3 is 14 residues long. The germline V gene has CDR1 SGHNT and CDR2 YYREEE (reference sequence). Trimming stripped 3 bases from V and 2 bases from J, with 12 bases between. CDR3 region: CASSWRDRTYEQYF. The CDR3 nucleotides read TGTGCCAGCAGCTGGAGGGACCGCACCTACGAGCAGTACTTC. Based on the CDR3 plus reference TRBV5-4 and TRBJ2-7, the full variable domain is ETGVTQSPTHLIKTRGQQVTLRCSSQSGHNTVSWYQQALGQGPQFIFQYYREEENGRGNFPPRFSGLQFPNYSSELNVNALELDDSALYLCASSWRDRTYEQYFGPGTRLTVT.

V gene TRBV5-1 combines with J gene TRBJ2-7; a weak D match, TRBD2 (6 bases). Germline assignment: CDR1 SGHRS and CDR2 YFSETQ. This CDR3 has 14 amino acids. V shed 6 bases and J shed 3 bases, with 16 bases lying between them. The CDR3 spells CASTPGGIGYEQYF. For the CDR3, the DNA is TGCGCCAGCACCCCCGGCGGGATTGGCTACGAGCAGTACTTC.

This chain uses TRBV29-1 with TRBJ2-2; 13 bases are a match to TRBD2. V dropped 4 bases and J dropped 2; count of bases not matched to a gene: 4. The CDR3 consists of 16 residues. Per germline, CDR1 SQVTM and CDR2 ANQGSEA. CDR3 nucleotide sequence: TGCAGCGTTGGGGGACTAGCGGGACGAAACACCGGGGAGCTGTTTTTT. This codes for CSVGGLAGRNTGELFF.

V usage is TRBV5-4 and J usage is TRBJ2-7, with D perhaps matching TRBD1 (8 bases). Germline V gene data show CDR1 as SGHNT and CDR2 as YYREEE (reference sequence). The germline V and J ends were trimmed by 4 bases and 2 bases, with 16 bases remaining between them. CDR3 length: 15 residues. The CDR3 protein is CASSAEAGQAYEQYF. The CDR3 nucleotides are TGTGCCAGCAGCGCTGAAGCGGGACAGGCCTACGAGCAGTACTTC.

The chain couples TRBV18 to TRBJ1-1; D remains unclear. CDR1 is KGHSH and CDR2 is LQKENI in the germline V gene. V was trimmed by 1 base and J by 6 bases, leaving 9 bases between them. This CDR3 region has 13 residues. The CDR3 nucleotides read TGTGCCAGCTCACCACGGGGAGTGGCTGAAGCTTTCTTT. Its translation: CASSPRGVAEAFF.

This clone has just a few counts. V usage is TRBV6-5 and J usage is TRBJ1-2; D might be TRBD1 (5 bases). This CDR3 region has 13 residues. V lost 2 bases, J lost 6 bases, and 10 bases lay in between. Germline CDR1 is MNHEY and CDR2 is SVGAGI. In DNA, the CDR3 is TGTGCCAGCAGTTACCCCCAGGGCCATGGCTACACCTTC. It codes for CASSYPQGHGYTF.

The rearrangement joins TRBV6-5 to TRBJ2-1; maybe TRBD2 (6 bases). Germline-derived CDR1 and CDR2 are MNHEY and SVGAGI. V was shortened by 0 bases and J by 10 bases, with 10 bases between the two germline ends. The CDR3 length is 13 residues. DNA for the CDR3: TGTGCCAGCAGTTACTCATCCCGGGGGGAGCAGTTCTTC. It codes for CASSYSSRGEQFF.

This chain connects TRBV29-1 to TRBJ1-2, with TRBD1 matching 7 bases. The ends lost 6 bases at V and 0 bases at J; junction bases unmatched: 4. CDR1 SQVTM and CDR2 ANQGSEA come from the germline V gene. This CDR3 contains 13 residues. CDR3 protein: CSVSRGTNYGYTF. DNA for the CDR3: TGCAGCGTATCCAGGGGGACTAACTATGGCTACACCTTC.

The chain combines TRBV9 with TRBJ2-3, with D perhaps TRBD1 (7 bases). The CDR3 spans 14 residues. Per the germline V gene, CDR1 is SGDLS and CDR2 is YYNGEE. V lost 0 bases and J 5 bases, leaving 10 bases between the germline ends. CDR3 nucleotide sequence: TGTGCCAGCAGCGTAGGACAGGGAGGAGATACGCAGTATTTT. It codes for CASSVGQGGDTQYF. The entire variable domain, with the rest obtained from reference TRBV9 and TRBJ2-3, is as follows: DSGVTQTPKHLITATGQRVTLRCSPRSGDLSVYWYQQSLDQGLQFLIQYYNGEERAKGNILERFSAQQFPDLHSELNLSSLELGDSALYFCASSVGQGGDTQYFGPGTRLTVL.

This chain links TRBV20-1 with TRBJ2-1; D possibly corresponds to TRBD2 (5 bases). The CDR3 runs 11 residues. Germline loops: CDR1 DFQATT, CDR2 SNEGSKA (reference sequence). V was clipped by 4 bases and J by 10 bases, with 11 bases between them. The CDR3 loop is CSATNSVEQFF. Here the CDR3 DNA reads TGCAGTGCTACGAATAGCGTGGAGCAGTTCTTC.

This clone was found a few times. The chain combines TRBV7-9 with TRBJ2-5; TRBD2 might be the D (5 bases). The CDR3 has 13 residues. V shed 4 bases and J shed 9 bases, with 15 bases lying between them. Germline CDR1 reads SEHNR; CDR2 reads FQNEAQ (reference sequence). Here the CDR3 reads CASSSWTDCAQYF. CDR3 bases: TGTGCCAGCAGCTCCTGGACTGATTGTGCCCAGTACTTC.

This chain uses TRBV30 with TRBJ1-4; perhaps TRBD1 as D (5 bases). V shed 0 bases and J shed 5 bases, with 10 bases lying between them. Germline V lookup: CDR1 GTSNPN, CDR2 SVGIG (reference sequence). CDR3 size: 14 residues. CDR3 in amino acids: CAWSVGLENEKLFF. The CDR3 bases are TGTGCCTGGAGTGTGGGGCTGGAAAATGAAAAACTGTTTTTT. Combining the CDR3 with reference TRBV30 and TRBJ1-4 gives the whole variable domain SQTIHQWPATLVQPVGSPLSLECTVEGTSNPNLYWYRQAAGRGLQLLFYSVGIGQISSEVPQNLSASRPQDRQFILSSKKLLLSDSGFYLCAWSVGLENEKLFFGSGTQLSVL.

The CDR3 protein is CAISEALNQPQHF. The DNA of the CDR3 is TGTGCCATCAGTGAGGCGCTCAATCAGCCCCAGCATTTT. V gene TRBV10-3 combines with J gene TRBJ1-5; D unclear. The CDR3 sequence is 13 residues long. V lost 2 bases to trimming and J lost 3 bases, with 5 bases between them. The germline gives CDR1 ENHRY, CDR2 SYGVKD.

CDR3 sequence (DNA): TGTGCCAGCAGTTACAGGCGGGTTGCTAGCACAGATACGCAGTATTTT. Amino acid sequence: CASSYRRVASTDTQYF. V is TRBV6-5 and J is TRBJ2-3; the D gene is possibly TRBD2 (5 bases). Germline V gene sequence: CDR1 MNHEY, CDR2 SVGAGI. Trimming pared 2 bases from V and 0 bases from J, leaving 12 bases between. The CDR3 runs to 16 residues.

V is TRBV7-2 and J is TRBJ2-7, with D perhaps matching TRBD1 (6 bases). Germline V gives CDR1 SGHTA, CDR2 FQGNSA. Trimming left V 5 bases short and J 6 bases short, with 20 bases between. CDR3 length: 15 residues. The CDR3 protein is CASSVYPPDSSEQYF. DNA for the CDR3: TGTGCCAGCAGCGTGTACCCCCCGGACAGTTCCGAGCAGTACTTC.

The chain links TRBV7-9 to TRBJ2-7; the D is unclear. Per the germline V gene, CDR1 is SEHNR and CDR2 is FQNEAQ (reference sequence). The CDR3 extends over 15 amino acids. V was trimmed by 0 bases and J by 0 bases, leaving 9 bases between them. As DNA, the CDR3 is TGTGCCAGCAGCTTAGCTCTCACAACCTCCTACGAGCAGTACTTC. Translated, it gives CASSLALTTSYEQYF.

The rearrangement links TRBV6-1 to TRBJ1-1, with D perhaps matching TRBD1 (5 bases). V lost 2 bases and J 1 base, leaving 8 bases between the germline ends. CDR3 length: 14 amino acids. Looked up from germline, CDR1 is MNHNS and CDR2 is SASEGT. The CDR3 spells CASSEYRGNTEAFF. The CDR3 DNA follows: TGTGCCAGCAGTGAATATAGGGGGAACACTGAAGCTTTCTTT.

This clone was seen a handful of times. The rearrangement uses TRBV27 and TRBJ2-3; D is possibly TRBD1 (6 bases). The CDR3 is 14 amino acids. Trimming took off 6 bases at V and 1 base at J, with 11 bases between the two ends. In germline, CDR1 is MNHEY, CDR2 SMNVEV (reference sequence). In DNA, the CDR3 is TGTGCCAGCAGACCACAGGGCCGCACAGATACGCAGTATTTT. This encodes CASRPQGRTDTQYF.

This clone was seen a few times. The chain uses TRBV28 and TRBJ1-5; D gene unclear. Per germline, CDR1 MDHEN and CDR2 SYDVKM. The CDR3 has 15 amino acids. V lost 3 bases to trimming and J lost 6 bases, with 15 bases between them. CDR3 protein: CASSLESLFSQPQHF. Here the CDR3 DNA reads TGTGCCAGCAGTTTGGAGAGTTTGTTTAGTCAGCCCCAGCATTTT.

The V and J genes are TRBV18 and TRBJ1-2, with TRBD1 matching 7 bases. Germline V gene lookup returns CDR1 KGHSH and CDR2 LQKENI. The CDR3 is made up of 14 amino acids. Trimming took 3 bases from V and 8 from J; bases not matched to a gene: 9. In DNA, the CDR3 is TGTGCCAGCTCACCTGGGACAGCCAACGGGGGCTACACCTTC. Amino acids: CASSPGTANGGYTF.

The rearrangement links TRBV11-2 to TRBJ2-3; 11 bases agree with TRBD2. The CDR3 is 15 amino acids. Germline lookup yields CDR1 SGHAT and CDR2 FQNNGV. The V and J ends lost 7 bases and 2 bases, in that order; junction bases with no gene match: 5. DNA of the CDR3: TGTGCCAGCACCCCGGGACTAGCGGACACAGATACGCAGTATTTT. Translation gives CASTPGLADTDTQYF.

For the CDR3, the DNA is TGTGCCAGCAGTTACGATAGGACAGGAAACACCGGGGAGCTGTTTTTT. Translation gives CASSYDRTGNTGELFF. V and J are TRBV6-6 and TRBJ2-2; 7 bases match TRBD1. CDR1 MNHNY and CDR2 SVGAGI come from the germline V gene (reference sequence). This CDR3 spans 16 amino acids. With V trimmed by 2 bases and J by 2 bases, 5 bases remained unmatched.

The chain links TRBV28 to TRBJ2-5, with 7 bases matching TRBD1. Trimming cost V 7 bases and J 5 bases; bases outside gene matches: 4. Germline CDR1 MDHEN, CDR2 SYDVKM. The CDR3 runs 12 residues. CDR3 nucleotides: TGTGCCAGCACCGCGACAGGGGAGACCCAGTACTTC. As protein: CASTATGETQYF.

V is TRBV5-1 and J is TRBJ2-5; 11 bases align to TRBD1. V was clipped by 4 bases and J by 5 bases; unmatched bases: 10. This CDR3 has 16 amino acids. Looked up from germline, CDR1 is SGHRS and CDR2 is YFSETQ. Here the CDR3 reads CASSPTGQGAGETQYF. DNA of the CDR3: TGCGCCAGCAGCCCGACCGGACAGGGGGCAGGCGAGACCCAGTACTTC. Full variable domain (remainder filled in from reference TRBV5-1 and TRBJ2-5): KAGVTQTPRYLIKTRGQQVTLSCSPISGHRSVSWYQQTPGQGLQFLFEYFSETQRNKGNFPGRFSGRQFSNSRSEMNVSTLELGDSALYLCASSPTGQGAGETQYFGPGTRLLVL.

The rearrangement uses TRBV7-6 and TRBJ2-2; 12 nucleotides line up with TRBD2. V shed 5 bases and J 8 bases; nucleotides not matched to a gene: 6. The CDR3 covers 15 residues. CDR1 is SGHVS and CDR2 is FNYEAQ in the germline V gene. The CDR3 loop reads CASSLGLAGRGELFF. The CDR3 DNA reads TGTGCCAGCAGCCTCGGACTAGCGGGAAGGGGGGAGCTGTTTTTT.